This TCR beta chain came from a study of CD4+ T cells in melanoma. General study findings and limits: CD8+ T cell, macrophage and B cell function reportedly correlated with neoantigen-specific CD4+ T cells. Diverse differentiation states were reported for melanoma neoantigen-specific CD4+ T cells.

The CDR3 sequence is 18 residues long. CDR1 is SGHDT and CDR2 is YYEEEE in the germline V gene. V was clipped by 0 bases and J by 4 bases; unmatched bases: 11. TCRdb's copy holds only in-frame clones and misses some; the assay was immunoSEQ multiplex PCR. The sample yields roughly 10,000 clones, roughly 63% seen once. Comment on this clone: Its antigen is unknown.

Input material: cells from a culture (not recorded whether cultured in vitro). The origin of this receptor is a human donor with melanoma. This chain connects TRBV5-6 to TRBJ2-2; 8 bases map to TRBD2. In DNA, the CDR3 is TGTGCCAGCAGCTTGGTGTTTCGGCAGGCGGGGGGCACCGGGGAGCTGTTTTTT. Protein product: CASSLVFRQAGGTGELFF. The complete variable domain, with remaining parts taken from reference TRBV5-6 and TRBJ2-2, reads DAGVTQSPTHLIKTRGQQVTLRCSPKSGHDTVSWYQQALGQGPQFIFQYYEEEERQRGNFPDRFSGHQFPNYSSELNVNALLLGDSALYLCASSLVFRQAGGTGELFFGEGSRLTVL.